This entry lists 10 T cell receptor beta chains sequenced from one sample in a study of shared clonotypes between healthy human individuals. Naive CD8 isolation took CD45RO-negative cells positively selected for CCR7 and excluded terminally differentiated effector memory CD45RA+ cells. This table comes from immunoSEQ multiplex PCR, and its TCRdb copy is limited to in-frame clones, with some not included. The sample lists roughly 1,800,000 clones, just under 95% seen once, with around 1% in the top ten. The sample taken for sequencing was naive CD8+ T cells sorted from blood. All receptors derive from a man between 18 and 35 years old in good health.

This clone showed up just once. The V gene is TRBV4-1, the J gene TRBJ2-3, with a tentative D call TRBD2 (6 bases). Germline V gene lookup returns CDR1 MGHRA and CDR2 YSYEKL. With 0 bases removed from V and 2 bases from J, the gap between germline ends came to 15 bases. This CDR3 is built from 17 residues. DNA for the CDR3: TGCGCCAGCAGCCAAGAATTAGCGGATAAGCTCACAGATACGCAGTATTTT. Protein: CASSQELADKLTDTQYF.

V and J are TRBV7-9 and TRBJ2-7; no definite D call. Trimming left V 5 bases short and J 5 bases short, with 13 bases between. The length of the CDR3 is 13 residues. Germline CDR1 and CDR2: SEHNR and FQNEAQ (reference sequence). CDR3 coding DNA: TGTGCCAGCAGCCCTCCGGGCAGGCACGAGCAGTACTTC. Its protein product is CASSPPGRHEQYF.

This sequence joins TRBV6-5 and TRBJ2-1; tentatively, D is TRBD2 (5 bases). Deletions cut 2 bases from V and 9 bases from J, with 11 bases between. This CDR3 is built from 13 residues. Looked up from germline, CDR1 is MNHEY and CDR2 is SVGAGI. In nucleotides, the CDR3 is TGTGCCAGCAGTTACATCCGTGAGGGTGAGCAGTTCTTC. As protein: CASSYIREGEQFF.

The V and J genes are TRBV30 and TRBJ2-7; D could derive from TRBD1 or TRBD2 (5 bases each). V was shortened by 2 bases and J by 4 bases, with 12 bases between the two germline ends. Germline loops: CDR1 GTSNPN, CDR2 SVGIG (reference sequence). The CDR3 consists of 13 residues. Here the CDR3 reads CAWSSGTNYEQYF. The CDR3 nucleotides read TGTGCCTGGAGTTCCGGGACGAATTACGAGCAGTACTTC.

The count of this clone is one. Different DNA sequences within this sample yield the same CDR3. The chain couples TRBV28 to TRBJ1-2; no reliable D call. Germline V gene data show CDR1 as MDHEN and CDR2 as SYDVKM. The CDR3 extends over 12 amino acids. Trimming took 5 bases from V and 4 from J, leaving 8 bases between them. This chain's CDR3 is CASSPGGYGYTF. In nucleotides, the CDR3 is TGTGCCAGCAGTCCGGGTGGCTATGGCTACACCTTC.

A note on this clone: This specimen includes other DNA sequences encoding the same CDR3. This CDR3 reads CASSQDLGYNEQFF. CDR3 nucleotides: TGTGCCAGCAGCCAAGATCTGGGCTACAATGAGCAGTTCTTC. The gene calls are TRBV14 and TRBJ2-1; D gene ambiguous. In germline, CDR1 is SGHDN, CDR2 FVKESK. CDR3 length: 14 amino acids. V gave up 0 bases and J gave up 3 bases, with 6 bases separating them.

This clone was seen a single time. J is TRBJ2-5 and V is TRBV2; D unclear. This CDR3 region has 12 residues. CDR1 is SNHLY, CDR2 FYNNEI, per germline. Trimming shortened V by 6 bases and J by 1 base, and 6 bases separated the two germline ends. CDR3 sequence: CASRQLQETQYF. Written as DNA, the CDR3 is TGTGCCAGCAGGCAGCTCCAAGAGACCCAGTACTTC.

The rearrangement uses TRBV7-9 and TRBJ2-3; 10 nucleotides match TRBD2. This CDR3 is built from 15 residues. The germline gives CDR1 SEHNR, CDR2 FQNEAQ (reference sequence). Trimming cost V 5 bases and J 4 bases; bases outside gene matches: 6. The CDR3 nucleotides read TGTGCCAGCAGCCCAACCCTAGCGGGGGCAGATACGCAGTATTTT. Residues: CASSPTLAGADTQYF.

This rearrangement joins TRBV5-6 to TRBJ1-3; 8 bases map to TRBD1. Per germline, CDR1 SGHDT and CDR2 YYEEEE. This CDR3 region has 15 residues. V shed 1 base and J 8 bases; nucleotides not matched to a gene: 8. CDR3 coding DNA: TGTGCCAGCAGCTTGATGGACAGGGAGATTGACACCATATATTTT. Protein: CASSLMDREIDTIYF.

As regards this clone: This sample also contains other DNA sequences that code for the same CDR3. The CDR3 nucleotides read TGTGCCAGCAGTTTTCGGAGCGAGCAGTACTTC. This codes for CASSFRSEQYF. The chain links TRBV27 to TRBJ2-7; D gene ambiguous. The V gene lost 3 bases and the J gene lost 6 bases, with 6 bases spanning the gap. This CDR3 is 11 amino acids long. Per the germline V gene, CDR1 is MNHEY and CDR2 is SMNVEV (reference sequence).